These T cell receptor beta chains were read from a single sample in a study of T cell responses to AZD1222 COVID-19 vaccine. The repertoire was sequenced with immunoSEQ multiplex PCR; TCRdb's copy has only in-frame clones and lacks some. Here the sample spans 28,000 or so clones, roughly 88% being singletons. Sample: peripheral blood, taken 28 days after the second AZD1222 dose. These receptors were taken from an adult who received the AZD1222 COVID-19 vaccine. The CDR3 runs from the conserved cysteine through the conserved F or W. D genes are given only for firm matches. Expanded clones get a size class; other rows say once, few or many, or leave the size out.

>TRBV5-4|.|.|TRBJ1-3
CASSFPGSGNTIYF
TGTGCCAGCAGCTTCCCCGGGAGCGGAAACACCATATATTTT
>TRBV19|few|.|TRBJ1-6
CASGTQPNSPLHF
TGTGCCAGTGGGACCCAGCCCAATTCACCCCTCCACTTT
>TRBV21-1|few|.|TRBJ2-1
CASSPEVGALGPYNEQFF
TGTGCCAGCAGCCCGGAGGTGGGGGCCCTGGGGCCCTACAATGAGCAGTTCTTC
>TRBV11-3|few|TRBD2|TRBJ2-1
CASSSRTSLSSYNEQFF
TGTGCCAGCAGCTCGAGGACTAGCTTAAGCTCCTACAATGAGCAGTTCTTC
>TRBV14|once|.|TRBJ2-5
CASSQVLETQYF
TGTGCCAGCAGCCAAGTTCTGGAGACCCAGTACTTC
>TRBV5-6|.|.|TRBJ1-2
CASSLGPENYGYTF
TGTGCCAGCAGCTTGGGTCCGGAAAACTATGGCTACACCTTC
>TRBV6-5|.|TRBD2|TRBJ2-5
CASSYSVAGGPETQYF
TGTGCCAGCAGTTACTCAGTAGCGGGGGGGCCGGAGACCCAGTACTTC
>TRBV19|.|TRBD1|TRBJ1-4
CASRTGMNEKLFF
TGTGCCAGTCGGACAGGGATGAATGAAAAACTGTTTTTT
>TRBV7-2|once|TRBD2|TRBJ2-5
CASSRTGGSVETQYF
TGTGCCAGCAGCAGGACGGGGGGAAGTGTGGAGACCCAGTACTTC
>TRBV27|.|.|TRBJ2-1
CASSQDNYYPYNEQFF
TGTGCCAGCAGTCAGGATAACTACTACCCCTACAATGAGCAGTTCTTC
>TRBV4-3|medium-sized|TRBD2|TRBJ2-3
CASSQDPPAGGYTDTQYF
TGCGCCAGCAGCCAAGACCCCCCAGCGGGGGGATACACAGATACGCAGTATTTT
>TRBV3-1/TRBV3-2|few|TRBD2|TRBJ2-1
CASSKSGGGHNEQFF
TGTGCCAGCAGCAAGAGCGGGGGGGGCCACAATGAGCAGTTCTTC
>TRBV10-3|.|TRBD2|TRBJ2-2
CAISESSGDTGELFF
TGTGCCATCAGTGAGTCAAGCGGGGACACCGGGGAGCTGTTTTTT
>TRBV6-6|once|TRBD1|TRBJ1-1
CASGVQGTMNTEAFF
TGTGCATCCGGGGTACAGGGGACTATGAACACTGAAGCTTTCTTT
>TRBV27|few|TRBD1|TRBJ1-6
CASSATGGSPLHF
TGTGCCAGCAGTGCTACAGGGGGATCACCCCTCCACTTT
>TRBV7-2|once|TRBD1|TRBJ2-7
CASSFVTGGNYEQYF
TGTGCCAGCAGCTTCGTGACAGGGGGCAACTACGAGCAGTACTTC
>TRBV6-5|.|.|TRBJ1-2
CASRRSTALAGYTF
TGTGCCAGCAGAAGATCGACAGCCTTGGCTGGCTACACCTTC
>TRBV18|.|.|TRBJ2-1
CASSPMGGSYNEQFF
TGTGCCAGCTCCCCCATGGGGGGCTCCTACAATGAGCAGTTCTTC
>TRBV28|.|TRBD1|TRBJ2-7
CASSRTGGAYEQYF
TGTGCCAGCAGCCGGACAGGGGGCGCGTACGAGCAGTACTTC
>TRBV19|.|TRBD2|TRBJ2-3
CASSRSGGEADTQYF
TGTGCCAGTAGTAGGTCGGGGGGGGAGGCAGATACGCAGTATTTT